A single sample is the source of the 10 T cell receptor beta chains below, sequenced in a study of PD-1 blockade in classical Hodgkin lymphoma. Profiled with immunoSEQ multiplex PCR; TCRdb holds only in-frame clones, not every one. The sample includes under 70,000 clones, approximately 88% of them seen just once. Each patient relapsed following autologous stem cell transplantation, and prior brentuximab vedotin exposure differed. Material: peripheral blood mononuclear cells (PBMCs), obtained at baseline. These receptors were obtained from a human donor with classical Hodgkin lymphoma.

J is TRBJ2-7 and V is TRBV2; unclear D gene. The CDR3 sequence is 13 residues long. V lost 8 bases to trimming and J lost 3 bases, with 14 bases between them. Germline loops: CDR1 SNHLY, CDR2 FYNNEI. CDR3 bases: TGTGCCAGCGTGCTCGGAGACGGCTACGAGCAGTACTTC. The encoded protein is CASVLGDGYEQYF.

The chain links TRBV5-1 to TRBJ1-5; 10 bases fit TRBD1. CDR3 length: 15 amino acids. The trim removed 3 bases at V and 3 bases at J, leaving 3 bases unmatched. Germline V CDR1 and CDR2: SGHRS, YFSETQ. This CDR3 is CASSSGTGDNQPQHF. In nucleotides, the CDR3 is TGCGCCAGCAGCTCAGGGACAGGGGACAATCAGCCCCAGCATTTT.

This chain joins TRBV6-1 and TRBJ2-3; 8 nucleotides line up with TRBD1. The V and J ends lost 8 bases and 1 base, in that order; junction bases with no gene match: 5. Germline V gene data show CDR1 as MNHNS and CDR2 as SASEGT. There are 14 residues in the CDR3. CDR3 region: CASWDRRRTDTQYF. The CDR3 bases are TGTGCCAGCTGGGACAGGAGACGCACAGATACGCAGTATTTT.

The CDR3, as DNA: TGTGCCAGCAGACGACATCAGGGAATCTACGAGCAGTACTTC. It is translated as CASRRHQGIYEQYF. The chain recombines TRBV5-8 with TRBJ2-7; D possibly corresponds to TRBD1 (5 bases). The V end lost 5 bases, the J end lost 3 bases, and 15 bases lay between the germline ends. The CDR3 totals 14 residues. The germline CDR1 and CDR2 sequences are SGHTS and YDEGEE.

The chain combines TRBV7-9 with TRBJ2-1; TRBD2 matches at 8 bases. The CDR3 totals 14 residues. The V and J ends lost 2 bases and 7 bases, in that order; junction bases with no gene match: 4. Germline lookup yields CDR1 SEHNR and CDR2 FQNEAQ (reference sequence). The CDR3 sequence is CASSLRGLGNEQFF. In DNA, the CDR3 is TGTGCCAGCAGCTTAAGGGGACTAGGAAATGAGCAGTTCTTC. Filled out from reference TRBV7-9 and TRBJ2-1, the complete variable domain reads DTGVSQNPRHKITKRGQNVTFRCDPISEHNRLYWYRQTLGQGPEFLTYFQNEAQLEKSRLLSDRFSAERPKGSFSTLEIQRTEQGDSAMYLCASSLRGLGNEQFFGPGTRLTVL.

V gene TRBV11-2 combines with J gene TRBJ2-7, with TRBD2 as a possible D gene (8 bases). The V end lost 5 bases, the J end lost 2 bases, and 19 bases lay between the germline ends. The length of the CDR3 is 16 residues. Germline lookup yields CDR1 SGHAT and CDR2 FQNNGV. CDR3 residues: CASSPEGAGGTYEQYF. CDR3 nucleotide sequence: TGTGCCAGCAGCCCAGAGGGGGCGGGGGGCACCTACGAGCAGTACTTC.

The rearrangement joins TRBV6-1 to TRBJ2-7; 12 bases agree with TRBD1. Trimming at V came to 3 bases and at J to 7 bases, leaving 10 bases not matched to a gene. Per the germline V gene, CDR1 is MNHNS and CDR2 is SASEGT. CDR3 length: 16 amino acids. CDR3 DNA: TGTGCCAGCAGTGAGCTCCTGGGACAGGGGGCTGTAGAGCAGTACTTC. It encodes CASSELLGQGAVEQYF.

The rearrangement links TRBV7-3 to TRBJ2-7; D may be TRBD1 (6 bases). V dropped 5 bases and J dropped 0 bases, with 17 bases sitting between them. The CDR3 spans 16 residues. The germline gives CDR1 SGHTA, CDR2 FQGTGA. The CDR3 spells CASSADSRTSSYEQYF. DNA for the CDR3: TGTGCCAGCAGCGCGGACAGCCGAACGAGCTCCTACGAGCAGTACTTC.

The chain links TRBV4-3 to TRBJ2-5, with 7 positions matching TRBD1. Unmatched junction bases numbered 0, after V lost 4 bases and J lost 1 base. Germline assignment: CDR1 LGHNA and CDR2 YSLEER. The CDR3 consists of 13 residues. The CDR3 region is CASSRDSQETQYF. Here the CDR3 DNA reads TGCGCCAGCAGCCGGGACAGCCAAGAGACCCAGTACTTC.

V gene TRBV6-5 combines with J gene TRBJ2-2; D may be TRBD1 (6 bases). Germline CDR1 MNHEY, CDR2 SVGAGI. Trimming shortened V by 7 bases and J by 4 bases, and 13 bases separated the two germline ends. The CDR3 runs to 14 residues. The DNA of the CDR3 is TGTGCCAGCAAAAGGGGACACTTCACCGGGGAGCTGTTTTTT. Protein: CASKRGHFTGELFF.